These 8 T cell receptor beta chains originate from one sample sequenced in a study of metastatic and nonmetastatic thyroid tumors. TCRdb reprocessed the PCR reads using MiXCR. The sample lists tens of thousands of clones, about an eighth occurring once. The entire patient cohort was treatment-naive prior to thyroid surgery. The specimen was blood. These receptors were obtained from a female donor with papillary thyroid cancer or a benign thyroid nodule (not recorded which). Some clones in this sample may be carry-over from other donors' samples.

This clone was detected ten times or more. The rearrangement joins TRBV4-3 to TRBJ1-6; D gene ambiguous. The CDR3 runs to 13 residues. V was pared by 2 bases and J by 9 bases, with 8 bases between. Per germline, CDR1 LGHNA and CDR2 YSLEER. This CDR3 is CASSQTLGSPLHF. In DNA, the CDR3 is TGCGCCAGCAGCCAAACCCTGGGTTCACCCCTCCACTTT.

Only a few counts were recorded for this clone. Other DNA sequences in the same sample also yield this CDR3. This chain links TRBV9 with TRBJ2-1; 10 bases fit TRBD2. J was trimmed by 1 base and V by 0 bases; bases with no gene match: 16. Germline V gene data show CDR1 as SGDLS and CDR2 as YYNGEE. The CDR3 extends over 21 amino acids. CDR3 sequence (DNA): TGTGCCAGCAGCGTAGAATTGGGGCTAGCGGGGGCAATCGGGTCCTACAATGAGCAGTTCTTC. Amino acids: CASSVELGLAGAIGSYNEQFF.

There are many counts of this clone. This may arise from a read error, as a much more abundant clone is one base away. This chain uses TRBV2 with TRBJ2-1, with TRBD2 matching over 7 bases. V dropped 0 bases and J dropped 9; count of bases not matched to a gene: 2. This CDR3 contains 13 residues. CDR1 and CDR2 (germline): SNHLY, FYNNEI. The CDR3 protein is CASSEAGGTEQFF. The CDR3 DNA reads TGTGCCAGCAGTGAAGCGGGAGGGACTGAGCAGTTCTTC.

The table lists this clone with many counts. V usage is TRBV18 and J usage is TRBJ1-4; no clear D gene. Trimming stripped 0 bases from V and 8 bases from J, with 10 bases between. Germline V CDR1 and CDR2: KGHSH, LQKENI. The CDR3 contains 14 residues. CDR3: CASSPPLQGEKLFF. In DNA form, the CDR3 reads TGTGCCAGCTCACCACCCTTACAAGGCGAAAAACTGTTTTTT.

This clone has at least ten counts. CDR3 nucleotides: TGTGCCAGCAGCTTAGTTGGGACCCAGTACTTC. Protein sequence: CASSLVGTQYF. The chain is built from TRBV7-2 and TRBJ2-5; D gene uncertain. The CDR3 is made up of 11 amino acids. CDR1 is SGHTA and CDR2 is FQGNSA in the germline V gene. The V and J ends lost 1 base and 7 bases respectively, with 4 bases between them.

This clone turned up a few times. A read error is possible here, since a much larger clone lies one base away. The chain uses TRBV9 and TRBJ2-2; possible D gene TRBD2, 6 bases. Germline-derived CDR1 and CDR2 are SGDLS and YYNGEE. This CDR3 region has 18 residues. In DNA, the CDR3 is TGTGCCAGCAGCGTAGCGTTAGCGGAGATTCAGAACGCCGGGGAGCTGTTTTTT. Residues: CASSVALAEIQNAGELFF. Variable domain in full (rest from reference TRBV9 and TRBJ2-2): DSGVTQTPKHLITATGQRVTLRCSPRSGDLSVYWYQQSLDQGLQFLIQYYNGEERAKGNILERFSAQQFPDLHSELNLSSLELGDSALYFCASSVALAEIQNAGELFFGEGSRLTVL.

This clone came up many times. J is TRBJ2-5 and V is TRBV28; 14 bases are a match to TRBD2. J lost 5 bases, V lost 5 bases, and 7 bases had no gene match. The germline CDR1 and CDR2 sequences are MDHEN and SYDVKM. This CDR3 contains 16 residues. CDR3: CASSQGLAGGGETQYF. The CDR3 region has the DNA TGTGCCAGCAGTCAAGGACTAGCGGGAGGCGGGGAGACCCAGTACTTC.

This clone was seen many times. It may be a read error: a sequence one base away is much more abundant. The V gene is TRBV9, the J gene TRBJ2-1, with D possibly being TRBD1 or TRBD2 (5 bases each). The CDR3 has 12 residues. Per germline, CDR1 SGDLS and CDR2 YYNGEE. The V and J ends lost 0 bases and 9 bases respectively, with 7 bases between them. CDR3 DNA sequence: TGTGCCAGCAGCGTAGCAGGGACTGAGCAGTTCTTC. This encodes CASSVAGTEQFF.